This is a list of T cell receptor beta chains from one sample in a study of CXCR3-negative and CXCR3-positive naive CD8 T cells. No DNA is given; TCRdb re-called the 5' RACE reads and lists each CDR3 protein once. Its table records some 140,000 distinct CDR3 sequences. Sequencing was done on a sample of naive CXCR3+ CD8+ T cells from blood. The receptors come from a human donor in good health. Some clones in this sample may be carry-over from other donors' samples. Both conserved end residues are part of each CDR3.

>TRBJ2-7|TRBV29-1
CSVDQGSGEQYF
>TRBJ2-1|TRBV29-1
CSVVRPAYNEQFF
>TRBJ2-7|TRBV2
CASSRSGDSIF
>TRBJ2-5|TRBV4-1
CASSQGGGGQPGLAGGPETQYF
>TRBJ2-3|TRBV29-1
CSVEGVTAADTQYF
>TRBJ2-7|TRBV7-2
CASSGLAGGPTYEQYF
>TRBJ2-1|TRBV9
CASTVSGVIGNEQFF
>TRBJ1-2|TRBV20-1
CSAREEDRELYGYTF
>TRBJ2-1|TRBV5-5
CASSLRVLLNNEQFF
>TRBJ2-3|TRBV6-1
CASSEQDFSTDTQYF
>TRBJ2-3|TRBV29-1
CSVCADSTDTQYF
>TRBJ2-7|TRBV7-9
CASSSTGVKPYEQYF
>TRBJ2-7|TRBV4-2
CASSPETGTLLAGDSYEQYF
>TRBJ2-1|TRBV6-5
CASSLGLASSPYNEQFF
>TRBJ2-5|TRBV3-1
CASSRGIGTQYF
>TRBJ2-3|TRBV28
CASSHPDTQYF
>TRBJ2-1|TRBV7-6
CASSLKWEPPYNEQFF